The T cell receptor beta chain described here comes from a study of blood T cell dynamics during melanoma immunotherapy. Overall study: Standard first-line treatment here was pembrolizumab or nivolumab plus ipilimumab in metastatic melanoma. Findings and limits, study-wide: Whether repertoire-driving clones were melanoma-specific could not be determined. At W3, later disease-control patients showed bifurcated PBMC repertoire changes, unlike progressors.

Regarding this clone: Its antigen is unidentified.

Germline V gives CDR1 SGHVS, CDR2 FNYEAQ. The CDR3 totals 17 residues. V lost 5 bases to trimming and J lost 2 bases; unmatched junction nucleotides: 13. Sequenced by immunoSEQ multiplex PCR; TCRdb stores in-frame clones only, minus some. The sample holds 8,400 or so clones, 75% to 90% seen once. Stated time point: week 3, after first cycle of checkpoint inhibitor. The sequenced sample was blood, obtained from a patient treated with checkpoint blockade. This clonotype was obtained from a human donor with melanoma. The rearrangement joins TRBV7-6 to TRBJ2-7; 9 positions match TRBD2. CDR3 sequence reads: CASSPPAGGAATYEQYF. In nucleotides, the CDR3 is TGTGCCAGCAGCCCCCCCGCGGGAGGGGCCGCTACCTACGAGCAGTACTTC.